This T cell receptor (beta chain) is from a study of blood T cell repertoires in COVID-19. Study-level background: Samples taken during acute and convalescent COVID-19 were collected in the United States, Italy and Spain.

Which cohort a participant joined came from the clinical history participants gave. In the authors' workflow: How many nucleated cells were present was estimated from reference gene primer amplification. Assay used: immunoSEQ multiplex PCR; TCRdb lists only in-frame clones, some missing. V, J and clone size reflect that table, while D and trimming were determined from the DNA. The data show 350,000 to 400,000 clones, with approximately 90% seen just once and more than 0.8% held by the top ten. Trimming removed 5 bases at V and 10 bases at J, with 12 bases between. The CDR3 loop spans 13 amino acids. From germline, CDR1 is SGHVS and CDR2 FQNEAQ.

Input material: PBMCs or T cells enriched from blood (not recorded which). The source is a man in his late teens or twenties who had recovered from COVID-19. The chain couples TRBV7-8 to TRBJ1-6; D may be TRBD1 (5 bases). The DNA for the CDR3 is TGTGCCAGCAGCCCCCGCCAGGGATCACCCCTCCACTTT. Protein: CASSPRQGSPLHF.